Each of the 27 T cell receptor beta chains below was sequenced from the same sample in a study of blood T cells in healthy people across ages. Next came a second PCR, run for about 7 to 12 cycles, which used a sample-barcoded 5' primer along with a J-beta primer mix. In TCRdb, the 5' RACE reads were re-called with MiXCR into one record per CDR3 protein. The table lists around 620,000 distinct CDR3 sequences, 25% to 30% of them singletons, with roughly 20% in the top ten. Sequenced input: blood. All receptors derive from a woman aged 70 to 79 in good health.

In its sample, this clonotype was seen many times. This rearrangement joins TRBV28 to TRBJ2-5; the D gene is possibly TRBD1 (5 bases). V lost 4 bases and J lost 4, with 13 bases in between. This CDR3 has 14 amino acids. The germline V gene encodes CDR1 MDHEN and CDR2 SYDVKM. The CDR3 loop reads CASSSSGAAETQYF. The CDR3 nucleotides are TGTGCCAGCAGTTCTTCTGGGGCCGCAGAGACCCAGTACTTC.

In this sample, this clonotype turned up a few times. The chain has TRBV4-3 and TRBJ1-4; D is ambiguous. The CDR3 totals 14 residues. V was pared by 1 base and J by 6 bases, with 9 bases between. Germline loops: CDR1 LGHNA, CDR2 YSLEER. CDR3 bases: TGCGCCAGCAGCCAAGGGCTGGGAGATGAAAAACTGTTTTTT. It encodes CASSQGLGDEKLFF.

This clonotype was observed a few times. The chain carries TRBV7-2 and TRBJ1-2; the D gene is possibly TRBD1 (5 bases). This CDR3 has 14 amino acids. V dropped 3 bases and J dropped 2 bases, with 10 bases sitting between them. Germline CDR1 is SGHTA and CDR2 is FQGNSA. The CDR3 loop is CASSLDSGNYGYTF. The CDR3 DNA is TGTGCCAGCAGCTTGGATTCAGGGAACTATGGCTACACCTTC.

This clonotype was found many times. The V and J genes are TRBV20-1 and TRBJ2-1, with 8 bases identical to TRBD1. The junction had 7 bases not matched to a gene; V was cut back by 0 bases and J by 3 bases. Germline-derived CDR1 and CDR2 are DFQATT and SNEGSKA (reference sequence). The CDR3 sequence is 16 residues long. The CDR3 DNA sequence: TGCAGTGCTAGAGATGGGAGACAGGGGAACTACAATGAGCAGTTCTTC. Translating it yields CSARDGRQGNYNEQFF.

This clonotype was seen ten or more times. This chain links TRBV4-2 with TRBJ2-5; tentatively, D is TRBD1 or TRBD2 (5 bases each). Trimming stripped 1 base from V and 9 bases from J, with 18 bases between. Germline V lookup: CDR1 LGHNA, CDR2 YNFKEQ. This CDR3 comprises 15 residues. The CDR3 DNA reads TGTGCCAGCAGCCAAGGAATAGGGGCTCTCGGGGCCCAGTACTTC. Protein: CASSQGIGALGAQYF.

This clonotype was recorded a few times. The rearrangement uses TRBV12-3 or TRBV12-4 and TRBJ2-5; D is unresolved. V dropped 6 bases and J dropped 4 bases, with 15 bases sitting between them. CDR3 length: 14 amino acids. For the CDR3, the DNA is TGTGCCAGCAGACCCGCGGCATCAGGAGAGACCCAGTACTTC. Protein: CASRPAASGETQYF.

The V call is TRBV12-3 or TRBV12-4, the J call TRBJ1-4; possibly TRBD1 for D (5 bases). Deletions cut 2 bases from V and 8 bases from J, with 15 bases between. The CDR3 totals 15 residues. The CDR3 DNA follows: TGTGCCAGCAGTTTACCCGGACATACGGGGGAAAAACTGTTTTTT. It codes for CASSLPGHTGEKLFF.

This clonotype appeared a few times. V gene TRBV18 combines with J gene TRBJ2-3, with D possibly matching TRBD2 (6 bases). V was cut by 6 bases and J by 4 bases, with 20 bases left in between. The CDR3 consists of 16 residues. The germline gives CDR1 KGHSH, CDR2 LQKENI. The CDR3 sequence is CASSPRHNPGADTQYF. The CDR3 DNA reads as TGTGCCAGCTCGCCCCGACACAACCCGGGGGCAGATACGCAGTATTTT.

The chain couples TRBV7-9 to TRBJ2-1; 13 nucleotides align to TRBD2. This CDR3 has 15 residues. The V gene's germline CDR1 is SEHNR and CDR2 FQNEAQ (reference sequence). Losses at the gene ends were 5 bases for V and 7 bases for J; bases not matched to a gene: 5. The CDR3 is CASSLGTSGANEQFF. The CDR3 nucleotides are TGTGCCAGCAGCCTCGGGACTAGCGGGGCTAATGAGCAGTTCTTC.

This clonotype was seen many times. The rearrangement joins TRBV6-6 to TRBJ2-6; a possible D gene is TRBD1 (7 bases). V was shortened by 6 bases and J by 4 bases, with 22 bases between the two germline ends. The germline CDR1 and CDR2 sequences are MNHNY and SVGAGI (reference sequence). This CDR3 is built from 18 residues. CDR3 in amino acids: CASSSSTGRTRGANVLTF. DNA for the CDR3: TGTGCCAGCAGCTCGTCGACAGGGAGGACGCGGGGGGCCAACGTCCTGACTTTC.

This rearrangement joins TRBV4-2 to TRBJ2-5; D ambiguous. Germline loops: CDR1 LGHNA, CDR2 YNFKEQ. Deletions cut 1 base from V and 5 bases from J, with 8 bases between. The CDR3 has 13 amino acids. The DNA of the CDR3 is TGTGCCAGCAGCCAAGTTGCAAGGGAGACCCAGTACTTC. Translated, it gives CASSQVARETQYF.

This clonotype appeared a few times. The chain is built from TRBV24-1 and TRBJ2-4, with a possible D match to TRBD1 (5 bases). Germline V gene sequence: CDR1 KGHDR, CDR2 SFDVKD. The CDR3 sequence is 16 residues long. Trimming took off 2 bases at V and 0 bases at J, with 10 bases between the two ends. DNA of the CDR3: TGTGCCACCAGTGATTCGTCAGGGATAGCCAAAAACATTCAGTACTTC. It codes for CATSDSSGIAKNIQYF.

This clonotype was observed a handful of times. The rearrangement joins TRBV9 to TRBJ2-5; D unresolved. Trimming pared 0 bases from V and 1 base from J, leaving 13 bases between. This CDR3 spans 16 amino acids. The germline gives CDR1 SGDLS, CDR2 YYNGEE. The CDR3 region is CASSVEWAGPQETQYF. The CDR3 nucleotides are TGTGCCAGCAGCGTAGAATGGGCCGGGCCCCAAGAGACCCAGTACTTC.

The table lists this clonotype with a few counts. The V and J genes are TRBV20-1 and TRBJ1-2; 7 positions agree with TRBD1. The CDR3 extends over 15 amino acids. The germline V gene encodes CDR1 DFQATT and CDR2 SNEGSKA (reference sequence). V shed 2 bases and J 3 bases; nucleotides not matched to a gene: 9. In nucleotides, the CDR3 is TGCAGTGCTAGAACCACTGTGGACAGGTACTATGGCTACACCTTC. Translation: CSARTTVDRYYGYTF.

This clonotype has a handful of counts. This chain links TRBV9 with TRBJ2-4; the D gene is possibly TRBD2 (5 bases). This CDR3 has 17 amino acids. The V gene's germline CDR1 is SGDLS and CDR2 YYNGEE. Trimming left V 4 bases short and J 0 bases short, with 17 bases between. This CDR3 reads CASSPEGGFGAKNIQYF. The CDR3 DNA reads as TGTGCCAGCAGCCCTGAGGGTGGGTTTGGAGCCAAAAACATTCAGTACTTC.

This clonotype was recorded many times. The chain carries TRBV13 and TRBJ2-5; no firm D call. TRBJ2-1 explains the end of the DNA better; the J call may be wrong. The CDR3 contains 12 residues. The germline V gene encodes CDR1 PRHDT and CDR2 FYEKMQ (reference sequence). CDR3 protein: CASSPRVGEQFF. CDR3 nucleotides: TGTGCCAGCAGCCCCCGGGTGGGTGAGCAGTTCTTC.

V is TRBV4-1 and J is TRBJ2-5, with D tentatively TRBD2 (5 bases). TRBJ2-1 explains the end of the DNA better; the J call may be wrong. The V gene's germline CDR1 is MGHRA and CDR2 YSYEKL. The CDR3 sequence is 14 residues long. CDR3 bases: TGCGCCAGCAGCCAAGTAAGACACGGGGATGAGCAGTTCTTC. Translation: CASSQVRHGDEQFF.

This clonotype was observed a few times. The rearrangement links TRBV12-3 or TRBV12-4 to TRBJ1-2; 11 nucleotides line up with TRBD1. J gave up 4 bases and V 5 bases, and 12 bases lay outside the gene matches. The CDR3 covers 17 residues. CDR3 sequence (DNA): TGTGCCAGCAGTAAAAAGGGTGGGGGGACAGGGGGCTATGGCTACACCTTC. Encoded protein: CASSKKGGGTGGYGYTF.

In nucleotides, the CDR3 is TGTGCCAGCAGCCCCCAGGAGGGGCTCTCCTACGAGCAGTACTTC. Its protein is CASSPQEGLSYEQYF. The chain combines TRBV7-9 with TRBJ2-7; TRBD2 is a possible D gene (6 bases). This CDR3 has 15 amino acids. The V gene's germline CDR1 is SEHNR and CDR2 FQNEAQ (reference sequence). V shed 5 bases and J shed 0 bases, with 14 bases lying between them.

Only a few counts were recorded for this clonotype. J is TRBJ1-2 and V is TRBV7-2, with a possible D match to TRBD1 (5 bases). This CDR3 has 15 residues. From germline, CDR1 is SGHTA and CDR2 FQGNSA. V was trimmed by 5 bases and J by 3 bases, leaving 16 bases between them. CDR3 nucleotide sequence: TGTGCCAGCAGCAGCGCTCTGGGGCATCACTATGGCTACACCTTC. Translating it yields CASSSALGHHYGYTF.

This clonotype was counted many times. The gene calls are TRBV7-8 and TRBJ2-7; D not certain. The V end lost 5 bases, the J end lost 0 bases, and 17 bases lay between the germline ends. The CDR3 sequence is 16 residues long. CDR1 is SGHVS and CDR2 is FQNEAQ in the germline V gene. The CDR3 loop reads CASSPQMVNASYEQYF. The DNA for the CDR3 is TGTGCCAGCAGCCCACAGATGGTTAACGCCTCCTACGAGCAGTACTTC.

This chain connects TRBV5-5 to TRBJ2-2; a possible D gene is TRBD2 (5 bases). Trimming removed 3 bases at V and 1 base at J, with 7 bases between. Per the germline V gene, CDR1 is SGHKS and CDR2 is YYEKEE (reference sequence). The CDR3 is 14 residues long. The chain's CDR3 is CASSWTENTGELFF. DNA of the CDR3: TGTGCCAGCAGCTGGACTGAGAACACCGGGGAGCTGTTTTTT.

The CDR3 spells CASSTGTGKTQYF. The CDR3 coding sequence is TGTGCCAGCAGCACCGGGACAGGGAAGACCCAGTACTTC. J is TRBJ2-5 and V is TRBV12-3 or TRBV12-4; 9 nucleotides match TRBD1. Losses at the gene ends were 6 bases for V and 6 bases for J; bases not matched to a gene: 5. This CDR3 is built from 13 residues.

The chain combines TRBV20-1 with TRBJ1-2, with D perhaps TRBD1 (6 bases). The ends were cut back, 7 bases at V and 6 bases at J, with 12 bases in the middle. The germline gives CDR1 DFQATT, CDR2 SNEGSKA (reference sequence). This CDR3 has 11 amino acids. Here the CDR3 DNA reads TGCAGTGTCGCAGGGGTTAATGGCTACACCTTC. This encodes CSVAGVNGYTF.

The chain carries TRBV20-1 and TRBJ2-2; TRBD2 matches at 7 bases. CDR3 size: 12 residues. Unmatched junction bases numbered 7, after V lost 2 bases and J lost 13 bases. The germline V gene encodes CDR1 DFQATT and CDR2 SNEGSKA (reference sequence). The CDR3 sequence: CSARNGRVGLFF. CDR3 in DNA: TGCAGTGCTAGAAATGGGAGGGTTGGGCTGTTTTTT.

The genes are TRBV7-9 and TRBJ2-1, with D perhaps matching TRBD2 (5 bases). Trimming stripped 6 bases from V and 1 base from J, with 16 bases between. CDR1 SEHNR and CDR2 FQNEAQ come from the germline V gene (reference sequence). The CDR3 spans 16 residues. In DNA form, the CDR3 reads TGTGCCAGCAGGAGGTCTGGCGGGCTTTCCTACAATGAGCAGTTCTTC. It is translated as CASRRSGGLSYNEQFF.

To note about this clonotype: At one end, the junction sequence differs from germline, possibly due to a read error. This chain uses TRBV11-3 with TRBJ1-1, with D perhaps TRBD1 (6 bases). The CDR3 totals 15 residues. Germline assignment: CDR1 SGHNT and CDR2 YENEEA. CDR3 in amino acids: CASSLSIRGNTEALF. CDR3 nucleotides: TGTGCCAGCAGCCTCTCCATCAGGGGAAACACTGAAGCTCTCTTT.